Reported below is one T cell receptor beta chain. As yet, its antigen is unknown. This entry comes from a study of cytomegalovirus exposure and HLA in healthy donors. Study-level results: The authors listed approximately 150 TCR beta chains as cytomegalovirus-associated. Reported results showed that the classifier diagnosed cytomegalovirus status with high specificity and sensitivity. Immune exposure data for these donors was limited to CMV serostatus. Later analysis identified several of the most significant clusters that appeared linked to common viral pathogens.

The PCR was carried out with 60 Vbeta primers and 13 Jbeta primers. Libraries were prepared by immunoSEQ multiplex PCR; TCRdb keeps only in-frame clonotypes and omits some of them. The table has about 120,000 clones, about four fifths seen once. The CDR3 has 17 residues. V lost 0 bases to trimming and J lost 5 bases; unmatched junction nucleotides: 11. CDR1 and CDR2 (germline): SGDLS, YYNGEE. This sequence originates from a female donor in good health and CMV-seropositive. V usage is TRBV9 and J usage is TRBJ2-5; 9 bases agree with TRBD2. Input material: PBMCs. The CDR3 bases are TGTGCCAGCAGCGTAGCCCCAAAGCGGGGGGTTTCGGAGACCCAGTACTTC. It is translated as CASSVAPKRGVSETQYF.